The sample holds a few counts of the clone carrying this TCR beta chain. What it binds is not known. MiXCR, applied by TCRdb to the reads, yields one record per CDR3 protein. Here the sample spans approximately 50,000 distinct CDR3 sequences, roughly 20% being singletons. This entry is derived from a study of T cell repertoires in cytomegalovirus infection. This receptor was identified in a human donor in good health (CMV status not recorded). Some clones in this sample may be carry-over from other donors' samples. The sequenced sample was CD8+ T cells from cultured PBMCs, obtained from culture after CMV antigen stimulation.

CDR3 sequence reads: CASSLSFTEAFF. CDR3 nucleotides: TGTGCCAGCAGCTTGTCTTTCACTGAAGCTTTCTTT. The chain recombines TRBV7-8 with TRBJ1-1; no reliable D call. The CDR3 is made up of 12 amino acids. From germline, CDR1 is SGHVS and CDR2 FQNEAQ. V dropped 3 bases and J dropped 4 bases, with 6 bases sitting between them.